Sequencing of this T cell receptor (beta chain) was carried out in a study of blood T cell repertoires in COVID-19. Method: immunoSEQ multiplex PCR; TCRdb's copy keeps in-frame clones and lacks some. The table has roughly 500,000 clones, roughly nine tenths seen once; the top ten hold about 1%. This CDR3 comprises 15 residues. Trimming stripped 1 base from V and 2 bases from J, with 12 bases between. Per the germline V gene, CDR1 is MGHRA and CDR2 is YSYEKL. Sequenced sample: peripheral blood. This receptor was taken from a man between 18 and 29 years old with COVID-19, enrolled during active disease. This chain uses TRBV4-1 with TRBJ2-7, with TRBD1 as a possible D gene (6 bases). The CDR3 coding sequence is TGCGCCAGCAGCCAAGTCCAGGGGTTAGCCTACGAGCAGTACTTC. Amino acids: CASSQVQGLAYEQYF.